These T cell receptor beta chains were read from a single sample in a study of T cell responses to AZD1222 COVID-19 vaccine. The repertoire was sequenced with immunoSEQ multiplex PCR; TCRdb's copy has only in-frame clones and lacks some. This sample yields more than 110,000 clones, of which 70% to 90% are seen a single time; more than 7% belongs to the top ten. This specimen consisted of peripheral blood, obtained on day 0 of AZD1222 vaccination. The source of these receptors is an adult in good health. CDR3s include the opening cysteine and the closing phenylalanine or tryptophan. Each record gives: V gene, D gene, J gene, clone size, CDR3 protein, CDR3 DNA. D genes are given only for firm matches. Clone sizes are given selectively: once, few, many, or a class where the clone is expanded.

v_gene: TRBV9; d_gene: .; j_gene: TRBJ2-7; abundance: once; CDR3aa: CASSTTRVEQYF; CDR3nt: TGTGCCAGCAGCACAACAAGGGTCGAGCAGTACTTC
v_gene: TRBV7-6; d_gene: .; j_gene: TRBJ1-1; abundance: .; CDR3aa: CASSQQGNSEAFF; CDR3nt: TGTGCCAGCAGCCAACAAGGTAACTCTGAAGCTTTCTTT
v_gene: TRBV5-5; d_gene: .; j_gene: TRBJ2-3; abundance: .; CDR3aa: CASSLEGQDTQYF; CDR3nt: TGTGCCAGCAGCTTGGAAGGGCAGGATACGCAGTATTTT
v_gene: TRBV5-1; d_gene: TRBD1; j_gene: TRBJ1-1; abundance: .; CDR3aa: CASSGQGNTEAFF; CDR3nt: TGCGCCAGCAGCGGACAGGGGAACACTGAAGCTTTCTTT
v_gene: TRBV6-6; d_gene: TRBD2; j_gene: TRBJ2-1; abundance: .; CDR3aa: CASMVIAGGSNEQFF; CDR3nt: TGTGCCAGCATGGTAATAGCGGGAGGGTCTAATGAGCAGTTCTTC
v_gene: TRBV11-2; d_gene: .; j_gene: TRBJ2-1; abundance: few; CDR3aa: CASSPPATNLEQFF; CDR3nt: TGTGCCAGCAGCCCCCCGGCGACCAACCTAGAGCAGTTCTTC
v_gene: TRBV11-2; d_gene: TRBD1; j_gene: TRBJ1-1; abundance: .; CDR3aa: CASSRRGTGYEDTEAFF; CDR3nt: TGTGCCAGCAGCCGCAGGGGGACAGGCTATGAGGACACTGAAGCTTTCTTT
v_gene: TRBV7-9; d_gene: .; j_gene: TRBJ2-3; abundance: .; CDR3aa: CASSRDLSTDTQYF; CDR3nt: TGTGCCAGCAGCAGGGACCTGAGCACAGATACGCAGTATTTT
v_gene: TRBV7-9; d_gene: TRBD2; j_gene: TRBJ2-2; abundance: .; CDR3aa: CASSTSGGWELFF; CDR3nt: TGTGCCAGCAGCACTAGCGGAGGCTGGGAGCTGTTTTTT
v_gene: TRBV28; d_gene: .; j_gene: TRBJ2-2; abundance: .; CDR3aa: CASRLNTGELFF; CDR3nt: TGTGCCAGCAGGCTAAACACCGGGGAGCTGTTTTTT
v_gene: TRBV19; d_gene: .; j_gene: TRBJ2-3; abundance: .; CDR3aa: CASRAQLTSTDTQYF; CDR3nt: TGTGCCAGTAGAGCTCAGCTTACTAGCACAGATACGCAGTATTTT
v_gene: TRBV2; d_gene: TRBD1; j_gene: TRBJ2-3; abundance: .; CDR3aa: CASNDLDRGVEDTQYF; CDR3nt: TGTGCCAGCAACGATCTTGACAGGGGCGTTGAAGATACGCAGTATTTT
v_gene: TRBV5-1; d_gene: .; j_gene: TRBJ1-6; abundance: .; CDR3aa: CASSVGGTSNSPLHF; CDR3nt: TGCGCCAGCAGCGTTGGGGGGACAAGTAATTCACCCCTCCACTTT
v_gene: TRBV18; d_gene: TRBD2; j_gene: TRBJ2-5; abundance: .; CDR3aa: CASSPTTSGFDETQYF; CDR3nt: TGTGCCAGCTCACCAACTACTAGCGGGTTCGACGAGACCCAGTACTTC
v_gene: TRBV6-1; d_gene: TRBD2; j_gene: TRBJ2-3; abundance: once; CDR3aa: CASSETRLAGDTDTQYF; CDR3nt: TGTGCCAGCAGTGAAACCAGACTAGCGGGGGACACAGATACGCAGTATTTT
v_gene: TRBV2; d_gene: .; j_gene: TRBJ1-2; abundance: .; CDR3aa: CASSEFRDGYTF; CDR3nt: TGTGCCAGCAGTGAATTTCGGGATGGCTACACCTTC
v_gene: TRBV30; d_gene: .; j_gene: TRBJ2-6; abundance: .; CDR3aa: CAWSAGNSGANVLTF; CDR3nt: TGTGCCTGGAGTGCAGGAAACTCTGGGGCCAACGTCCTGACTTTC
v_gene: TRBV19; d_gene: TRBD1; j_gene: TRBJ2-1; abundance: .; CDR3aa: CASSILGTGVLFF; CDR3nt: TGTGCCAGTAGTATATTGGGGACAGGGGTCCTGTTCTTC
v_gene: TRBV4-1; d_gene: .; j_gene: TRBJ1-1; abundance: .; CDR3aa: CASRGPLQNTEAFF; CDR3nt: TGCGCCAGCAGGGGACCTCTCCAGAACACTGAAGCTTTCTTT
v_gene: TRBV27; d_gene: .; j_gene: TRBJ1-1; abundance: .; CDR3aa: CASSLDLGNTEAFF; CDR3nt: TGTGCCAGCAGTTTAGACCTTGGGAACACTGAAGCTTTCTTT
v_gene: TRBV3-1/TRBV3-2; d_gene: TRBD1; j_gene: TRBJ2-5; abundance: .; CDR3aa: CASSQGTGVAAQYF; CDR3nt: TGTGCCAGCAGCCAAGGGACAGGGGTCGCGGCCCAGTACTTC
v_gene: TRBV24-1; d_gene: .; j_gene: TRBJ1-1; abundance: once; CDR3aa: CATSATGQGNTEAFF; CDR3nt: TGTGCCACCAGTGCCACGGGTCAGGGGAACACTGAAGCTTTCTTT
v_gene: TRBV7-9; d_gene: TRBD2; j_gene: TRBJ2-5; abundance: .; CDR3aa: CASSSGGRAVETQYF; CDR3nt: TGTGCCAGCAGCTCGGGCGGGAGGGCCGTAGAGACCCAGTACTTC
v_gene: TRBV2; d_gene: .; j_gene: TRBJ2-1; abundance: .; CDR3aa: CASSESVVDSYNEQFF; CDR3nt: TGTGCCAGCAGTGAATCGGTCGTGGACTCCTACAATGAGCAGTTCTTC
v_gene: TRBV13; d_gene: TRBD1; j_gene: TRBJ1-5; abundance: .; CDR3aa: CASSNYRGPYQPQHF; CDR3nt: TGTGCCAGCAGTAATTACAGGGGGCCGTATCAGCCCCAGCATTTT
v_gene: TRBV4-1; d_gene: .; j_gene: TRBJ1-1; abundance: .; CDR3aa: CASSQGGRTEAFF; CDR3nt: TGCGCCAGCAGCCAAGGGGGAAGGACTGAAGCTTTCTTT
v_gene: TRBV28; d_gene: .; j_gene: TRBJ2-5; abundance: .; CDR3aa: CASSLGWGTQYF; CDR3nt: TGTGCCAGCAGTTTAGGCTGGGGGACCCAGTACTTC
v_gene: TRBV10-2; d_gene: .; j_gene: TRBJ2-7; abundance: .; CDR3aa: CAISRRSGQDEQYF; CDR3nt: TGCGCCATAAGCCGGAGGTCCGGGCAGGACGAGCAGTACTTC
v_gene: TRBV6-5; d_gene: TRBD2; j_gene: TRBJ2-3; abundance: few; CDR3aa: CASSSTSGGADTQYF; CDR3nt: TGTGCCAGCAGCTCGACTAGCGGGGGTGCAGATACGCAGTATTTT
v_gene: TRBV5-5; d_gene: .; j_gene: TRBJ1-1; abundance: .; CDR3aa: CASSLAPAPNTEAFF; CDR3nt: TGTGCCAGCAGCTTGGCCCCAGCCCCGAACACTGAAGCTTTCTTT
v_gene: TRBV27; d_gene: TRBD2; j_gene: TRBJ2-3; abundance: .; CDR3aa: CASSLLTSGSADTQYF; CDR3nt: TGTGCCAGCAGTCTCTTGACTAGCGGGAGTGCAGATACGCAGTATTTT
v_gene: TRBV13; d_gene: .; j_gene: TRBJ1-4; abundance: .; CDR3aa: CASSLKVNEKLFF; CDR3nt: TGTGCCAGCAGCTTGAAGGTTAATGAAAAACTGTTTTTT
v_gene: TRBV7-2; d_gene: TRBD1; j_gene: TRBJ2-2; abundance: .; CDR3aa: CASTAGTVNTGELFF; CDR3nt: TGTGCCAGCACCGCCGGGACAGTGAACACCGGGGAGCTGTTTTTT
v_gene: TRBV5-4; d_gene: TRBD1; j_gene: TRBJ2-5; abundance: once; CDR3aa: CASTLGQQETQYF; CDR3nt: TGTGCCAGCACCCTGGGACAGCAAGAGACCCAGTACTTC
v_gene: TRBV5-4; d_gene: TRBD1; j_gene: TRBJ2-5; abundance: .; CDR3aa: CASSRGDRADETQYF; CDR3nt: TGTGCCAGCAGCCGGGGGGACAGGGCCGACGAGACCCAGTACTTC
v_gene: TRBV5-1; d_gene: .; j_gene: TRBJ2-5; abundance: .; CDR3aa: CASSLDGVVRTQYF; CDR3nt: TGCGCCAGCAGCTTGGACGGGGTGGTTCGGACCCAGTACTTC
v_gene: TRBV19; d_gene: .; j_gene: TRBJ2-3; abundance: .; CDR3aa: CASSIEGLSTDTQYF; CDR3nt: TGTGCCAGTAGTATAGAGGGGCTTAGCACAGATACGCAGTATTTT
v_gene: TRBV28; d_gene: TRBD1; j_gene: TRBJ2-7; abundance: .; CDR3aa: CASSPGQGNEQYF; CDR3nt: TGTGCCAGCAGTCCCGGACAGGGGAACGAGCAGTACTTC
v_gene: TRBV5-3; d_gene: TRBD1; j_gene: TRBJ1-4; abundance: .; CDR3aa: CARSQRTGEDEKLFF; CDR3nt: TGTGCCAGAAGCCAACGGACAGGGGAGGATGAAAAACTGTTTTTT
v_gene: TRBV5-1; d_gene: .; j_gene: TRBJ1-3; abundance: .; CDR3aa: CASSLTRLSSGNTIYF; CDR3nt: TGCGCCAGCAGCTTGACGAGGTTATCCTCTGGAAACACCATATATTTT
v_gene: TRBV24-1; d_gene: .; j_gene: TRBJ2-1; abundance: .; CDR3aa: CATSASTRANEQFF; CDR3nt: TGTGCCACCAGTGCCTCCACTAGGGCTAATGAGCAGTTCTTC
v_gene: TRBV6-5; d_gene: .; j_gene: TRBJ2-2; abundance: .; CDR3aa: CASSLQPNTGELFF; CDR3nt: TGTGCCAGCAGTCTACAGCCCAACACCGGGGAGCTGTTTTTT
v_gene: TRBV3-1/TRBV3-2; d_gene: .; j_gene: TRBJ2-1; abundance: .; CDR3aa: CASSQGFATKNEQFF; CDR3nt: TGTGCCAGCAGCCAAGGTTTCGCCACTAAAAATGAGCAGTTCTTC
v_gene: TRBV5-4; d_gene: .; j_gene: TRBJ1-1; abundance: .; CDR3aa: CASSLSLTEAFF; CDR3nt: TGTGCCAGCAGCTTGTCTCTCACTGAAGCTTTCTTT
v_gene: TRBV27; d_gene: .; j_gene: TRBJ1-2; abundance: few; CDR3aa: CASSFSGANYGYTF; CDR3nt: TGTGCCAGCAGTTTTTCGGGTGCTAACTATGGCTACACCTTC
v_gene: TRBV19; d_gene: TRBD1; j_gene: TRBJ1-1; abundance: .; CDR3aa: CASSILTGGIMNTEAFF; CDR3nt: TGTGCCAGTAGTATTCTCACAGGGGGCATTATGAACACTGAAGCTTTCTTT
v_gene: TRBV5-8; d_gene: .; j_gene: TRBJ1-1; abundance: .; CDR3aa: CASSYPEVRAFF; CDR3nt: TGTGCCAGCAGCTACCCGGAGGTTAGAGCTTTCTTT